These 3 T cell receptor beta chains share one sample of origin, sequenced in a study of blood T cell repertoires in COVID-19. Repertoires were generated with immunoSEQ multiplex PCR, while TCRdb's copy carries only in-frame clones and drops some. This table has 200,000 to 250,000 clones, roughly 79% appearing once. Sequenced input: peripheral blood. All receptors come from a woman over 75 with COVID-19, enrolled during active disease.

V gene TRBV5-4 combines with J gene TRBJ2-1, with D tentatively TRBD2 (6 bases). The CDR3 loop spans 13 amino acids. V was cut by 3 bases and J by 12 bases, with 16 bases left in between. Germline V gene data show CDR1 as SGHNT and CDR2 as YYREEE (reference sequence). As DNA, the CDR3 is TGTGCCAGCAGCTCCACCTCGACTAGAGCGCAGTTCTTC. Its translation is CASSSTSTRAQFF.

V gene TRBV6-2 or TRBV6-3 combines with J gene TRBJ1-5, with a weak D call TRBD1 (6 bases). The CDR3 loop spans 14 amino acids. The germline V and J ends were trimmed by 4 bases and 3 bases, with 10 bases remaining between them. The V gene's germline CDR1 is MNHEY and CDR2 SVGEGT. The CDR3 sequence is CASSSGQPNQPQHF. The DNA of the CDR3 is TGTGCCAGCAGTTCCGGACAGCCCAATCAGCCCCAGCATTTT.

This clone was detected a few times. CDR3: CASSLWRGQTSGSEQYF. In DNA, the CDR3 is TGCGCCAGCAGCCTATGGAGGGGTCAGACTAGCGGGAGCGAGCAGTACTTC. The V gene is TRBV4-1, the J gene TRBJ2-7; 12 bases map to TRBD2. This CDR3 comprises 17 residues. The V gene's germline CDR1 is MGHRA and CDR2 YSYEKL. V dropped 4 bases and J dropped 6; count of bases not matched to a gene: 13.